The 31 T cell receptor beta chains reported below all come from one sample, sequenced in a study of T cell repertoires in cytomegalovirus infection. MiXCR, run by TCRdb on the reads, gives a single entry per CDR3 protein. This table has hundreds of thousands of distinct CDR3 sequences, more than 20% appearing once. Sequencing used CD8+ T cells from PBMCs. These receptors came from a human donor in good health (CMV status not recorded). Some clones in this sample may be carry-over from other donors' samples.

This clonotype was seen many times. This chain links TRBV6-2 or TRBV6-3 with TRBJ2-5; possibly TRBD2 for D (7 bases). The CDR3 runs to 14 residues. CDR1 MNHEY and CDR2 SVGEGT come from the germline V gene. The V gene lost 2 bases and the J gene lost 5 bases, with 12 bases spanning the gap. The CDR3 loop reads CASSYVGGPETQYF. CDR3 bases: TGTGCCAGCAGTTACGTCGGGGGGCCGGAGACCCAGTACTTC.

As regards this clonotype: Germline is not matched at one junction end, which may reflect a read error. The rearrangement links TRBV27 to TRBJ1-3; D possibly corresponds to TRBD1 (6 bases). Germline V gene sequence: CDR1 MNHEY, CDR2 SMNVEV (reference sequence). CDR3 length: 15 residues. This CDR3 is CANSLSRTAGNTIYF. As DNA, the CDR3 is TGTGCCAACAGTTTATCGCGGACAGCTGGAAACACCATATATTTT.

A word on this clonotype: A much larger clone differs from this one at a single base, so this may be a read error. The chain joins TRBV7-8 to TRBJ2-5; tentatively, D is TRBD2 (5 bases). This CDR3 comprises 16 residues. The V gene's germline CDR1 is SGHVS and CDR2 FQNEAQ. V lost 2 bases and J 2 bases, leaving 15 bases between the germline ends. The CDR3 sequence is CASSLWASSTQETQYF. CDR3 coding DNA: TGTGCCAGCAGCTTATGGGCTAGCAGTACTCAAGAGACCCAGTACTTC.

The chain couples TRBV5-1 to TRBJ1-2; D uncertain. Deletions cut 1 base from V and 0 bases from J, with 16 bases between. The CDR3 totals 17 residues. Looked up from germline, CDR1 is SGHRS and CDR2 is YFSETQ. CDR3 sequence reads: CASSLFPHEGPNYGYTF. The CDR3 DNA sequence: TGCGCCAGCAGCTTGTTCCCGCATGAAGGACCTAACTATGGCTACACCTTC.

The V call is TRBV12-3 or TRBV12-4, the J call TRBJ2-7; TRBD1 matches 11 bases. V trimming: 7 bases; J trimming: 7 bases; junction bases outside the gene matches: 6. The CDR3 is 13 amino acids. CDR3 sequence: CASTDRGRREQYV. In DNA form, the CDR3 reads TGTGCCAGCACGGACAGGGGGCGTAGGGAGCAGTACGTC.

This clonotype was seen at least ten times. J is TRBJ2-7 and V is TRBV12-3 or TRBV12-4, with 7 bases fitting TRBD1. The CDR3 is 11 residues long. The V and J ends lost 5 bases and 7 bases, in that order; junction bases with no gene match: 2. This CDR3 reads CASSGGQEQYF. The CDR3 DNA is TGTGCCAGCAGTGGGGGACAGGAGCAGTACTTC.

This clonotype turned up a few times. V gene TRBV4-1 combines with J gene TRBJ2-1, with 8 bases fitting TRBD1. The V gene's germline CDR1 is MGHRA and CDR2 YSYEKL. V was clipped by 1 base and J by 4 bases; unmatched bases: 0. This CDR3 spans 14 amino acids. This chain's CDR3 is CASSQGTGYNEQFF. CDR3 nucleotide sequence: TGCGCCAGCAGCCAAGGGACAGGGTACAATGAGCAGTTCTTC.

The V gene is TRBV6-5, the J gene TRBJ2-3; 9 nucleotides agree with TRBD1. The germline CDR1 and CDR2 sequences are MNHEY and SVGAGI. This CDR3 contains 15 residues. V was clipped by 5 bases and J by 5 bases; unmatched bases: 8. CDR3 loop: CASSGTGSLGDTQYF. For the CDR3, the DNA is TGTGCCAGCAGTGGGACAGGGTCCCTAGGAGATACGCAGTATTTT.

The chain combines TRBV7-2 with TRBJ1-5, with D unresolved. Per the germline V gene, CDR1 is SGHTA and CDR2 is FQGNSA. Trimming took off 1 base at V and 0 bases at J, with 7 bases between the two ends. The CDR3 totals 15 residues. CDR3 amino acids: CASSLVPSSNQPQHF. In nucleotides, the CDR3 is TGTGCCAGCAGCTTAGTGCCGAGTAGCAATCAGCCCCAGCATTTT.

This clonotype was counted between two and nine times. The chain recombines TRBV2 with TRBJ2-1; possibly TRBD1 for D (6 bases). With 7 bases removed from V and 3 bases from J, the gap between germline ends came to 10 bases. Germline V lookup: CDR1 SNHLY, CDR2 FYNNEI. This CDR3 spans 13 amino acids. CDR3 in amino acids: CASTGTNYNEQFF. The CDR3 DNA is TGTGCCAGCACGGGGACAAACTACAATGAGCAGTTCTTC. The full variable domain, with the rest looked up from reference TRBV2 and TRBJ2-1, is EPEVTQTPSHQVTQMGQEVILRCVPISNHLYFYWYRQILGQKVEFLVSFYNNEISEKSEIFDDQFSVERPDGSNFTLKIRSTKLEDSAMYFCASTGTNYNEQFFGPGTRLTVL.

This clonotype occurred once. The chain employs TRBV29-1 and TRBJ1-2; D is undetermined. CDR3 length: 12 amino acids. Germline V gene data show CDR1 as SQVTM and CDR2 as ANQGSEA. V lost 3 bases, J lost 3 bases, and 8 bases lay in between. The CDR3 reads CSVDPIYYGYTF. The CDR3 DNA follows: TGCAGCGTTGACCCAATCTACTATGGCTACACCTTC.

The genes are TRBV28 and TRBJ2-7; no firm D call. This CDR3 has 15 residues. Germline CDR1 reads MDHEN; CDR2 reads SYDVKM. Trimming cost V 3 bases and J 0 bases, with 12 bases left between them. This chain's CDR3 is CASSLARRSSYEQYV. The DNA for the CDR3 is TGTGCCAGCAGTTTGGCCAGGAGAAGCTCCTACGAGCAGTACGTC.

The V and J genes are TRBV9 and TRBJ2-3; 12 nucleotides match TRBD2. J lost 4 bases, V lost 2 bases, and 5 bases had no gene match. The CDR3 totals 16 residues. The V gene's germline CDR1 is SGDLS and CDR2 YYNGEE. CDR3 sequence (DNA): TGTGCCAGCAGCGTGACCCTAGCGGGGGGGCCAGATACGCAGTATTTT. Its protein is CASSVTLAGGPDTQYF.

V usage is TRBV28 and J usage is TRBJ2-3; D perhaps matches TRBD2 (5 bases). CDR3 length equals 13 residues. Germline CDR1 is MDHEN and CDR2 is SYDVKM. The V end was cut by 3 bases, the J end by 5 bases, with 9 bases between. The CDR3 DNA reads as TGTGCCAGCAGTTTTCCGGGGTTAGATACGCAGTATTTT. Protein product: CASSFPGLDTQYF.

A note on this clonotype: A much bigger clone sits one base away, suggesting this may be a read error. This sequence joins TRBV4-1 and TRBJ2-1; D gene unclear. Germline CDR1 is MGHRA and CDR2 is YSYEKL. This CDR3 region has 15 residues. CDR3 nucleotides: TGCGCCAGCAGCCTAAGCCAACCCTCCTACAATGAGCGGTTCTTC. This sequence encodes CASSLSQPSYNERFF.

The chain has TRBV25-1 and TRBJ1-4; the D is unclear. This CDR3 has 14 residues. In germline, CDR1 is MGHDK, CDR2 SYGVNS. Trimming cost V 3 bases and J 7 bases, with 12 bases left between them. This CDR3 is CASSDSAGIEKLFF. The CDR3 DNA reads TGTGCCAGCAGTGACAGCGCAGGAATTGAAAAACTGTTTTTT.

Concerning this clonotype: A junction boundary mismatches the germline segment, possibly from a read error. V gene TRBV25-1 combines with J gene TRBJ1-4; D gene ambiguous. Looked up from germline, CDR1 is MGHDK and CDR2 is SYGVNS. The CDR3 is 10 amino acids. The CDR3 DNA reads TGTGCCACCCGCCTTGAAAAACTGTCTTTT. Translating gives CATRLEKLSF. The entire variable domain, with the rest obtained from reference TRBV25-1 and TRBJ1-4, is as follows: EADIYQTPRYLVIGTGKKITLECSQTMGHDKMYWYQQDPGMELHLIHYSYGVNSTEKGDLSSESTVSRIRTEHFPLTLESARPSHTSQYLCATRLEKLSFGSGTQLSVL.

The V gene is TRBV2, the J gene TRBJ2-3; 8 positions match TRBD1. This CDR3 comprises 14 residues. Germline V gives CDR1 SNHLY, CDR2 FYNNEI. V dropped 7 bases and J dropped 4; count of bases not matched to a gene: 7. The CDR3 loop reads CASTDRGNSDTQYF. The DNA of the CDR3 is TGTGCCAGCACCGACAGGGGAAATTCAGATACGCAGTATTTT.

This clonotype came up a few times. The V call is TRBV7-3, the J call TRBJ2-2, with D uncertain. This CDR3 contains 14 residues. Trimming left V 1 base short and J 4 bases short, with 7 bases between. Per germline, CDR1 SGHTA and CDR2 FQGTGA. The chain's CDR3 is CASSLNGPTGELFF. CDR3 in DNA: TGTGCCAGCAGCTTAAACGGACCCACCGGGGAGCTGTTTTTT.

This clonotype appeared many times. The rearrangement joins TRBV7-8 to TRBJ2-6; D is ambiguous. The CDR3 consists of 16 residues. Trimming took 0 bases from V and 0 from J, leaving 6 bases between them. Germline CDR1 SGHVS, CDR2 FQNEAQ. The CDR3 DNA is TGTGCCAGCAGCTTAGCGAAGCCCTCTGGGGCCAACGTCCTGACTTTC. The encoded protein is CASSLAKPSGANVLTF.

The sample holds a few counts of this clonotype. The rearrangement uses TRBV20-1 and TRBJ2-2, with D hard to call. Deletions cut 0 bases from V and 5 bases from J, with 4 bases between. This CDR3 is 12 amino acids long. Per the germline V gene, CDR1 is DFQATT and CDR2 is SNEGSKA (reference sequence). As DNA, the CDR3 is TGCAGTGCTAGAGATCAGACCGGGGAGCTGTTTTTT. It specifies CSARDQTGELFF.

CDR3 nucleotide sequence: TGTGCCAGCAGCTTAGGAAGAGACCAAGAGACCCAGTACTTC. Protein sequence: CASSLGRDQETQYF. This chain connects TRBV11-2 to TRBJ2-5, with no clear D. The V end was cut by 1 base, the J end by 0 bases, with 6 bases between. CDR3 length equals 14 residues. Germline CDR1 SGHAT, CDR2 FQNNGV.

CDR3 sequence: CASSMLQGQETQYF. The CDR3 DNA reads as TGTGCCAGCAGCATGCTCCAGGGCCAAGAGACCCAGTACTTC. The rearrangement links TRBV5-4 to TRBJ2-5, with D perhaps matching TRBD1 (5 bases). The CDR3 consists of 14 residues. The germline CDR1 and CDR2 sequences are SGHNT and YYREEE (reference sequence). Trimming cost V 4 bases and J 1 base, with 11 bases left between them.

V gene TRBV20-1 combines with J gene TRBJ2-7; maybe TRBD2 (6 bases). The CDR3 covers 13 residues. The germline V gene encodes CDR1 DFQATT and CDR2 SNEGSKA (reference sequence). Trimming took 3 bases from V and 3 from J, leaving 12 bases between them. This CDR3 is CSARGGLGYEQYV. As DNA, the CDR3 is TGCAGTGCTAGGGGGGGTCTTGGCTACGAGCAGTACGTC.

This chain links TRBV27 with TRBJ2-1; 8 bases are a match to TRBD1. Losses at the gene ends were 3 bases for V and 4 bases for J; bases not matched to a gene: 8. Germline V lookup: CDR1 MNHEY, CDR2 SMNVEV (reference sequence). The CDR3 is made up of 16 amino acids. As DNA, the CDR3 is TGTGCCAGCAGTTTGTACCGGGACAGGACTTACAATGAGCAGTTCTTC. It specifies CASSLYRDRTYNEQFF.

The CDR3 spells CASSLAERYNEQFF. CDR3 coding DNA: TGTGCCAGCAGTTTAGCGGAGAGGTACAATGAGCAGTTCTTC. The J gene is TRBJ2-1, the V gene TRBV27; D gene uncertain. The V end was cut by 2 bases, the J end by 4 bases, with 9 bases between. Germline V CDR1 and CDR2: MNHEY, SMNVEV (reference sequence). The CDR3 length is 14 residues.

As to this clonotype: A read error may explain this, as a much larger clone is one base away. The CDR3 coding sequence is TGTGCCAACAGCTTAATGGAGGAGGGGGGTCTCGAGCAGTACTTC. Translating it yields CANSLMEEGGLEQYF. The chain carries TRBV7-8 and TRBJ2-7; D is perhaps TRBD1 or TRBD2 (6 bases each). This CDR3 is built from 15 residues. The germline V gene encodes CDR1 SGHVS and CDR2 FQNEAQ.

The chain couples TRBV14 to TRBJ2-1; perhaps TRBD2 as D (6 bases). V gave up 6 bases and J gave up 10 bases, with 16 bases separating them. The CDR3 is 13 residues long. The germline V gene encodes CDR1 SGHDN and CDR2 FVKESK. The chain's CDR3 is CASSLWRVGEQFF. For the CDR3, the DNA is TGTGCCAGCAGTCTATGGAGGGTTGGGGAGCAGTTCTTC.

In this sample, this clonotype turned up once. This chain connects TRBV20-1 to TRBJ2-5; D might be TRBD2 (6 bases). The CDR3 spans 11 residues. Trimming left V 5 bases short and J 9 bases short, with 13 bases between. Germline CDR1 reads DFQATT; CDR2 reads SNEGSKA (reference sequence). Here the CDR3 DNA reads TGCAGTGCTTGGGGGGTCCCCGCCCAGTACTTC. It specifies CSAWGVPAQYF.

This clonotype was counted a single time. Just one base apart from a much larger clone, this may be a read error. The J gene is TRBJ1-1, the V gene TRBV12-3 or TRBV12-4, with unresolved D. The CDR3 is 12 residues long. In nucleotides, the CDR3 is TGTGCCAACAGTACCCAGGAAACTGAAGCTTTCTTT. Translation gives CANSTQETEAFF.

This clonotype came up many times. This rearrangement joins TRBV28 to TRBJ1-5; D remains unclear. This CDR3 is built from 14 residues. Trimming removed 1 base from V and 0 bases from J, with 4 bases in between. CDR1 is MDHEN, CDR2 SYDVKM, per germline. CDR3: CASSLSSSNQPQHF. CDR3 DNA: TGTGCCAGCAGTTTATCAAGTAGCAATCAGCCCCAGCATTTT.